The rows below give T cell receptor beta chains drawn from one sample of a study of T-cell reconstitution after alpha-beta-depleted transplantation in children. TCRdb processed the PCR reads anew with MiXCR; each CDR3 protein has one entry. The sample includes 490,000 or so distinct CDR3 sequences, 9.5% to 15% seen only once; the top ten take over 5.5%. Here the sequenced sample was PBMCs from the stem cell graft donor, taken from the stem cell graft. The receptors here all came from a human donor who donated a stem cell graft to a child with combined immunodeficiency. The CDR3 runs from the conserved cysteine through the conserved F or W.

v_call cdr3_aa
TRBV12-3/TRBV12-4 CASSTGGSLYEQYF
TRBV7-2 CASSLTPPAGADGYTF
TRBV6-5 CASSYGDGSYEQYF
TRBV13 CASSPRAGRQETQYF
TRBV5-4 CASSRASTGELFF
TRBV24-1 CATSGGQAGSVDTQYF
TRBV29-1 CSPKLAGGRNEQFF
TRBV18 CASSSVGEEQYF
TRBV13 CASNSKAQAVSYEQYF
TRBV6-1 CASSEARVFNQPQHF
TRBV7-2 CASSFGQAVYGYTF
TRBV7-2 CASTLNGDNGGYTF
TRBV5-6 CASSFGWAGANVLTF
TRBV7-8 CASSLARGLNEQFF
TRBV4-3 CASSQGLPYEQYF
TRBV18 CASSPRGGRYNEQFF
TRBV5-1 CASGGTGIAGELFF
TRBV6-5 CASSYSTGGFYEQYF
TRBV12-3/TRBV12-4 CASSPQGREQYF
TRBV5-1 CASSIGFVNTEAFF
TRBV7-6 CASSAFAGESYEQYF
TRBV5-1 CASSRGLHNEQFF
TRBV30 CAWMQGLNTEAFF
TRBV5-1 CASSLEARTKGNEKLFF
TRBV6-5 CASSYSSGRVEGYTF
TRBV15 CATRGLAGPFEYNEQFF
TRBV10-3 CAIRPGVTSSEQYF
TRBV24-1 CATSDLQGWTSGELFF
TRBV5-1 CASSPPGSLSYKEQFF
TRBV5-1 CASSLDYNGGTGGHEQYF
TRBV6-2/TRBV6-3 CASSGPSGGVYEQFF
TRBV20-1 CSARPRGGTGELFF
TRBV20-1 CSAYMDLYNEQFF
TRBV7-9 CASSPDWGAYEQYF
TRBV27 CATAWLGASGNTGELFF
TRBV4-3 CASSQDPKDSPLHF
TRBV5-1 CASSQTGGIGKLFF
TRBV4-2 CASRLAGATLNTGELFF
TRBV15 CATSRDVGQAPLYTF
TRBV7-2 CASSLSRTSTYEQYF
TRBV6-6 CASSLIQVNEQFF
TRBV7-2 CASSLVAGVFEQYF
TRBV30 CAWRTQVSTNEKLFF
TRBV7-2 CASTGGTGQIYEQYF
TRBV5-1 CASSLGPTSGSSPYEQYF
TRBV25-1 CASPDRGSYEQYF
TRBV7-8 CASSLTGTGGYNEQFF